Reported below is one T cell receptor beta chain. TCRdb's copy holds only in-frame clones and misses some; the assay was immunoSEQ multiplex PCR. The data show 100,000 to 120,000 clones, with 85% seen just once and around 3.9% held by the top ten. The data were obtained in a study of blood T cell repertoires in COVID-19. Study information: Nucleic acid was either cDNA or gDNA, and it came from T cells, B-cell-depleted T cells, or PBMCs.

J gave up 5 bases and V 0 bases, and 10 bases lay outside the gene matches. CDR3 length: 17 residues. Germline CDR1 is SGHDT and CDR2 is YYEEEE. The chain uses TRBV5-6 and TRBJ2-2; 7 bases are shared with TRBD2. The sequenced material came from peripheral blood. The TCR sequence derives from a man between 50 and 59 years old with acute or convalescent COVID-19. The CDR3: CASSLGSGDPRTGELFF. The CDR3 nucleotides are TGTGCCAGCAGCTTGGGCAGCGGGGACCCAAGAACCGGGGAGCTGTTTTTT.